This T cell receptor (beta chain) is from a study of blood T cell dynamics during melanoma immunotherapy. The CDR3 totals 16 residues. CDR1 MNHNY and CDR2 SVGAGI come from the germline V gene (reference sequence). V was cut by 5 bases and J by 7 bases, with 23 bases left in between. Study outcomes and limitations: Clones driving repertoire changes may be melanoma-specific or general immune activation.

Time point: week 3, after first cycle of checkpoint inhibitor. Assay: immunoSEQ multiplex PCR; the TCRdb copy retains only in-frame clones and omits some. The listing records approximately 50 clones. Concerning this clone: Its antigen is unidentified.

Specimen: cell-free DNA from blood, collected from a patient treated with checkpoint blockade. V usage is TRBV6-6 and J usage is TRBJ1-2; D not resolved. This receptor was identified in a human donor with melanoma. The CDR3 nucleotides read TGTGCCAGCAGTCCCGGGTTGGGCCCTGGGGAGGGTGGCTACACCTTC. It is translated as CASSPGLGPGEGGYTF.